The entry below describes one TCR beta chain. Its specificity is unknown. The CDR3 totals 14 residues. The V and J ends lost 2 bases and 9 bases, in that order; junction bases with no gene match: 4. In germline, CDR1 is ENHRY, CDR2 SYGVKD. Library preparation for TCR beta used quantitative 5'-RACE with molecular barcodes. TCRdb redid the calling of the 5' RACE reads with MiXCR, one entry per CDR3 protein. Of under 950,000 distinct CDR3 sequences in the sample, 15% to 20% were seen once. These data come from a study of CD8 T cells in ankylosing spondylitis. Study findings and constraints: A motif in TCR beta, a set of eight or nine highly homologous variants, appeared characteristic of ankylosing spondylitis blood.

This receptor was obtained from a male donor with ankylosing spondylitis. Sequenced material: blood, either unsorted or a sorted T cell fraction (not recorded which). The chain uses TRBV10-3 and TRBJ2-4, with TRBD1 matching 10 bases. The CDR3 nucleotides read TGTGCCATCAGTGAGGGGGGACAGGGGCTCATTCAGTACTTC. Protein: CAISEGGQGLIQYF.